These T cell receptor beta chains were read from a single sample in a study of metastatic and nonmetastatic thyroid tumors. TCRdb re-clonotyped the PCR reads through MiXCR. The sample has 60,000 to 75,000 clones, approximately 4% seen once. What was sequenced was blood. The receptors stem from a female donor with papillary thyroid cancer or a benign thyroid nodule (not recorded which). Some clones in this sample may be carry-over from other donors' samples. Each CDR3 is given without its conserved first and last residue. The order of the fields is V gene, J gene, CDR3 protein.

TRBV19	TRBJ1-2	ASKGQEVYGYT
TRBV28	TRBJ2-2	ASSLISNTGELF
TRBV6-5	TRBJ2-2	ASSYRTLELF
TRBV5-1	TRBJ1-2	ASSYDTFSCYGYT
TRBV10-3	TRBJ1-2	AITLDGHYGYT
TRBV29-1	TRBJ1-2	SGRVGRRGYT
TRBV15	TRBJ1-6	ATIRGVDNSALH
TRBV19	TRBJ1-6	ASSPPRGPLH
TRBV5-1	TRBJ1-6	ASSFSAGVDSPLH
TRBV6-1	TRBJ2-7	ASTGDGTRDYEQY
TRBV12-3/TRBV12-4	TRBJ2-2	ASSLVGANTGELF
TRBV6-2/TRBV6-3	TRBJ2-7	ASSYPLGLHEQY
TRBV28	TRBJ2-7	ASTSGTNYEQY
TRBV30	TRBJ2-5	AWRAGGAVETQY
TRBV5-4	TRBJ1-2	ASSLGRGGYGYT
TRBV6-1	TRBJ2-1	ASKLAGGLYNEQF
TRBV3-1	TRBJ2-7	ASSQAQAYEQY
TRBV11-2	TRBJ2-1	ASSLGASGLNEQF
TRBV28	TRBJ1-4	ASSSQGVGNEKLF
TRBV6-1	TRBJ2-3	ASSDRTSGKADTQY
TRBV11-2	TRBJ2-7	ATRALAGYEQY
TRBV5-6	TRBJ2-5	ASSFRDLQDTQY
TRBV6-1	TRBJ1-2	ASSPPTGHYCYT